Listed below are T cell receptor beta chains from one sample, sequenced in a study of blood T cell repertoires in COVID-19. Sequenced by immunoSEQ multiplex PCR; TCRdb stores in-frame clones only, minus some. The top ten clones hold around 3.2% of a sample with about 52,000 clones, about nine tenths of them seen once. Sequencing was performed on peripheral blood. Source of these receptors: a human donor in a cohort sampled during active COVID-19. Both conserved end residues are part of each CDR3. D genes are given only for firm matches. Some rows mark clone size as missing; the rest say once, few, many or name a class of expanded clone.

clone_size	d_call	v_call	j_call	cdr3_nt	cdr3_aa
-	TRBD2	TRBV5-6	TRBJ2-1	TGTGCCAGCAGTAATGGGGGGGATGAGCAGTTCTTC	CASSNGGDEQFF
-	TRBD2	TRBV9	TRBJ2-1	TGTGCCAGCAGCGTAGGGGAGGGCTACTACAATGAGCAGTTCTTC	CASSVGEGYYNEQFF
-	-	TRBV5-6	TRBJ2-5	TGTGCCAGCAGCCCTGGTGGCGGGGAAGAGACCCAGTACTTC	CASSPGGGEETQYF
-	-	TRBV19	TRBJ2-7	TGTGCCAGTAGTATTGGGCAGGGTGTCCCTGCCGAGCAGTACTTC	CASSIGQGVPAEQYF
-	TRBD2	TRBV12-5	TRBJ2-1	TGTGCTAGTGCCCCCTCCCGCGGGAGGGTTTTGGACAATGAGCAGTTCTTC	CASAPSRGRVLDNEQFF
-	TRBD1	TRBV2	TRBJ1-2	TGTGCCAGCAGCTTCAGGACAGGGTTGAGCTACACCTTC	CASSFRTGLSYTF
-	TRBD2	TRBV5-1	TRBJ2-7	TGCGCCAGCAGCGTCGGGGTAGCGGGGGCTCAAGGGCTCGAGCAGTACTTC	CASSVGVAGAQGLEQYF
-	TRBD2	TRBV11-2	TRBJ2-3	TGTGCCAGCACCCTCGACGGGGGGGTCACAGATACGCAGTATTTT	CASTLDGGVTDTQYF
-	-	TRBV30	TRBJ1-1	TGTGCCTGGAGTCTCCCAGGAGGAGCTGAAGCTTTCTTT	CAWSLPGGAEAFF
-	-	TRBV19	TRBJ1-2	TGTGCCAGTAGTATGGCCCAGAACTATGGCTACACCTTC	CASSMAQNYGYTF
-	-	TRBV3-1/TRBV3-2	TRBJ1-1	TGTGCCAGCAGCCCCCGGTACCCAGGCACTGAAGCTTTCTTT	CASSPRYPGTEAFF
-	-	TRBV4-1	TRBJ2-3	TGCGCCAGCAGCCATACAGGGGTAGCGGGAACAGATACGCAGTATTTT	CASSHTGVAGTDTQYF
-	-	TRBV3-1/TRBV3-2	TRBJ2-7	TGTGCCAGCAGCCAAGGGCACACCTACGAGCAGTACTTC	CASSQGHTYEQYF
-	-	TRBV5-5	TRBJ2-5	TGTGCCAGCAGTTTTACGAGACAAACGGAGACCCAGTACTTC	CASSFTRQTETQYF
-	TRBD2	TRBV7-3	TRBJ2-1	TGTGCCAGCAGCTTAGCCGGAGCGGGAACATACAATGAGCAGTTCTTC	CASSLAGAGTYNEQFF
few	TRBD1	TRBV6-2/TRBV6-3	TRBJ2-7	TGTGCCAGCAGTGCAGGGGGTGAGCAGTACTTC	CASSAGGEQYF
-	TRBD1	TRBV7-9	TRBJ2-3	TGTGCCAGCAGCGTACCGGGACAGGGCCGTGTAAATACGCAGTATTTT	CASSVPGQGRVNTQYF
-	-	TRBV19	TRBJ2-1	TGTGCCAGTAGTAATCGCCAACTAGCTCCCCTTAGGGATGAGCAGTTCTTC	CASSNRQLAPLRDEQFF
-	TRBD1	TRBV5-1	TRBJ1-2	TGCGCCAGCAGCAGTGGCGGCAGGGGGTATGGCTACACCTTC	CASSSGGRGYGYTF
-	TRBD2	TRBV5-1	TRBJ2-7	TGCGCCAGCACAATAACTAGCGGGAGCTACGAGCAGTACTTC	CASTITSGSYEQYF
-	TRBD2	TRBV30	TRBJ2-1	TGTGCCTGGGCCGGGGATGGAGCGGGAGAATACAATGAGCAGTTCTTC	CAWAGDGAGEYNEQFF
-	-	TRBV6-6	TRBJ2-5	TGTGCCAGCAGGGGCCGGTTGGAGACCCAGTACTTC	CASRGRLETQYF
-	TRBD2	TRBV27	TRBJ2-1	TGTGCCAGCAGTTTACGGACTAGCGGGAGCAGGGATGGTGAGCAGTTCTTC	CASSLRTSGSRDGEQFF
-	-	TRBV4-1	TRBJ2-1	TGCGCCAGCAGCCAAGGTGGCGGGGCGGACCTGGGGGAGCAGTTCTTC	CASSQGGGADLGEQFF
-	TRBD2	TRBV13	TRBJ2-2	TGTGCCAGCAGCTTGGGACTACAGAACACCGGGGAGCTGTTTTTT	CASSLGLQNTGELFF
-	TRBD1	TRBV3-1/TRBV3-2	TRBJ2-3	TGTGCCAGCAGCCTCCACAGGGGGGCCACGCAGTATTTT	CASSLHRGATQYF
-	-	TRBV27	TRBJ2-7	TGTGCCAGCAGTTCCCTCTCCTACGAGCAGTACTTC	CASSSLSYEQYF
-	-	TRBV5-1	TRBJ2-3	TGCGCCAGCAGCTTCGACTCAGCGGGCTCAGATACGCAGTATTTT	CASSFDSAGSDTQYF